The clone carrying this T cell receptor beta chain was observed a handful of times. Its target is unknown. The sample belongs to a study of T-cell memory formation after mild COVID-19. Across the study: Most TCR clusters belonged to a single donor.

TCRdb redid the calling of the 5' RACE reads with MiXCR, one entry per CDR3 protein. The data show about 500,000 distinct CDR3 sequences, with about 20% seen just once and approximately 12% held by the top ten. Findings of the study overall: Mostly located in CM and EM were contracting CD4+ clones, with contracting CD8+ clones located in EMRA.

This receptor was identified in an adult woman who had mild COVID-19 (a few samples of this study predate the infection). Cell type and time point are not known. The sequenced sample was PBMCs or a T cell subset sorted from them (not recorded which).

The CDR3 here is CASSVGTSGVLGETQYF. The CDR3, as DNA: TGTGCCAGCAGCGTAGGGACTAGCGGGGTGTTGGGAGAGACCCAGTACTTC. The V call is TRBV9, the J call TRBJ2-5; 12 bases match TRBD2. There are 17 residues in the CDR3. J lost 4 bases, V lost 0 bases, and 7 bases had no gene match. The V gene's germline CDR1 is SGDLS and CDR2 YYNGEE.